This TCR beta chain was recorded in a study of blood T cell repertoires in COVID-19. How the authors handled the data: Nucleated cell counts were estimated from reference gene primer amplification. Libraries were prepared by immunoSEQ multiplex PCR; TCRdb keeps only in-frame clonotypes and omits some of them. V, J and clone size were drawn from that table, and D and trimming were deduced from the DNA. Of about 120,000 clones in the sample, 85% were seen once. After removal of 4 bases from V and 7 bases from J, the junction contained 20 bases not matched to a gene. This CDR3 has 18 residues. Germline V lookup: CDR1 SGHTS, CDR2 YDEGEE.

This sequence joins TRBV5-8 and TRBJ1-5; 7 bases map to TRBD1. The sample was peripheral blood. The clonotype was recovered from an older man with active or convalescent COVID-19. DNA for the CDR3: TGTGCCAGCAGCCTCTTAGGCAGGGGACTTACAGGGGACCAGCCCCAGCATTTT. It yields the protein CASSLLGRGLTGDQPQHF.